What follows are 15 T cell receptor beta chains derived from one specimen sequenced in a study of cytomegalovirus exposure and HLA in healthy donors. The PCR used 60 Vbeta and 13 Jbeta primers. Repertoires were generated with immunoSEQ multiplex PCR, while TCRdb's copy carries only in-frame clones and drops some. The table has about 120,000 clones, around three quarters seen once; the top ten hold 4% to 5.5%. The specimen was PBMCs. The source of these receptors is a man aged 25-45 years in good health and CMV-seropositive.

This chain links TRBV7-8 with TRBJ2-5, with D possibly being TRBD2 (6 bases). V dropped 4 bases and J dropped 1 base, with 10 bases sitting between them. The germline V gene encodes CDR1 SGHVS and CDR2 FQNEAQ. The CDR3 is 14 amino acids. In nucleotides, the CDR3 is TGTGCCAGCAGCTCATCTAGCGCCCAAGAGACCCAGTACTTC. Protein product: CASSSSSAQETQYF.

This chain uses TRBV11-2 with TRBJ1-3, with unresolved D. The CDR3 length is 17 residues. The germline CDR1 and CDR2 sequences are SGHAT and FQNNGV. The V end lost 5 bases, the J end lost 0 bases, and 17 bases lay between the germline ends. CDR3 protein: CASSLIQHSVSGNTIYF. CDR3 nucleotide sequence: TGTGCCAGCAGCCTGATACAGCATTCTGTCTCTGGAAACACCATATATTTT.

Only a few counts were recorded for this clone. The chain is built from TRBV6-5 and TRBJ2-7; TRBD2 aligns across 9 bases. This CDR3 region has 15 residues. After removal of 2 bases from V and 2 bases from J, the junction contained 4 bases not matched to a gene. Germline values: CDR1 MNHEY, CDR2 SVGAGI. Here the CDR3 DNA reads TGTGCCAGCAGTTACGGTCCTAGCGGGGCCTACGAGCAGTACTTC. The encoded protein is CASSYGPSGAYEQYF.

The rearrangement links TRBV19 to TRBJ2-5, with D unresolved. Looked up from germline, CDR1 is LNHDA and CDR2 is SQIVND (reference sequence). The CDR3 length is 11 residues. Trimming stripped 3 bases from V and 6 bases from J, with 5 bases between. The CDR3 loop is CASSIAKTQYF. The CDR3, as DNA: TGTGCCAGTAGTATTGCTAAGACCCAGTACTTC. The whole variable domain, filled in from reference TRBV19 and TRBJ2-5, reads DGGITQSPKYLFRKEGQNVTLSCEQNLNHDAMYWYRQDPGQGLRLIYYSQIVNDFQKGDIAEGYSVSREKKESFPLTVTSAQKNPTAFYLCASSIAKTQYFGPGTRLLVL.

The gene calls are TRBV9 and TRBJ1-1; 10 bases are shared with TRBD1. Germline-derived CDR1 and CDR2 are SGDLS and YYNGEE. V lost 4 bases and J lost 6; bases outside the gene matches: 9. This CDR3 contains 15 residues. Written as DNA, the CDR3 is TGTGCCAGCAGCTTATCCGGGACAGGGGTGGCTGAAGCTTTCTTT. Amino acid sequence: CASSLSGTGVAEAFF.

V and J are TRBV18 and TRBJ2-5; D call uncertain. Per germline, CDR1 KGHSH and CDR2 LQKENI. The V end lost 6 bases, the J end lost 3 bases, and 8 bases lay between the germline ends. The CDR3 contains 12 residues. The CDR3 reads CASSPAEETQYF. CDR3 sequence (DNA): TGTGCCAGCTCCCCCGCGGAAGAGACCCAGTACTTC.

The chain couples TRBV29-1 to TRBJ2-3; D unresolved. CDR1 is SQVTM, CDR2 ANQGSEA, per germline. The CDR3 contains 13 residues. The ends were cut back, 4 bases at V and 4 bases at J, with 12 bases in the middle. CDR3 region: CSVGQDQADTQYF. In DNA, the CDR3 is TGCAGCGTTGGTCAGGATCAGGCAGATACGCAGTATTTT.

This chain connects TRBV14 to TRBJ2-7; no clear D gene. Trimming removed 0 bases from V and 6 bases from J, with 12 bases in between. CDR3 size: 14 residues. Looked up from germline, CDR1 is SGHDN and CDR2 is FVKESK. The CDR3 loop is CASSQDLVVSEQYF. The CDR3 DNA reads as TGTGCCAGCAGCCAAGACCTGGTAGTATCCGAGCAGTACTTC.

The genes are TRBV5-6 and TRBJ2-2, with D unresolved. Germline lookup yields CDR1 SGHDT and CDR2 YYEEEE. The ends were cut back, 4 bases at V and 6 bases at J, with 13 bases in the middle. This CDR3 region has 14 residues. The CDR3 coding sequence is TGTGCCAGCAGCCTGTCTAGTGATTCCGGGGAGCTGTTTTTT. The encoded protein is CASSLSSDSGELFF.

CDR3: CASSQGLAVDEQYF. Here the CDR3 DNA reads TGCGCCAGCAGCCAGGGACTAGCGGTAGACGAGCAGTACTTC. J is TRBJ2-7 and V is TRBV5-1; 11 bases are a match to TRBD2. Germline CDR1 is SGHRS and CDR2 is YFSETQ. The CDR3 is made up of 14 amino acids. J gave up 5 bases and V 4 bases, and 5 bases lay outside the gene matches.

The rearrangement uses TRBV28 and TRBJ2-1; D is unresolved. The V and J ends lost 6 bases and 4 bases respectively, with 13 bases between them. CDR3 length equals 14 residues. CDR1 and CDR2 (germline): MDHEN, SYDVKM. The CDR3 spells CASRATMTYNEQFF. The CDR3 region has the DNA TGTGCCAGCAGGGCAACTATGACTTACAATGAGCAGTTCTTC.

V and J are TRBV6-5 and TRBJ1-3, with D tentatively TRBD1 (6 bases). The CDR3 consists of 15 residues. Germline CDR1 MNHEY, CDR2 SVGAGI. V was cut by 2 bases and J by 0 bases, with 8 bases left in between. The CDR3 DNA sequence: TGTGCCAGCAGTTACGAGGGGGTCTCTGGAAACACCATATATTTT. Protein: CASSYEGVSGNTIYF.

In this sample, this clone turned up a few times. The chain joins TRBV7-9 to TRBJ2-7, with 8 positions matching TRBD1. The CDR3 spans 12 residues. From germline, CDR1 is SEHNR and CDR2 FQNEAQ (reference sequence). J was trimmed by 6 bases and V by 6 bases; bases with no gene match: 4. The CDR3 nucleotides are TGTGCCAGCAGGCCCGACAGGGGCGAGCAGTACTTC. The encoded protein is CASRPDRGEQYF. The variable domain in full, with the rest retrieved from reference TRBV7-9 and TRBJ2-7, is DTGVSQNPRHKITKRGQNVTFRCDPISEHNRLYWYRQTLGQGPEFLTYFQNEAQLEKSRLLSDRFSAERPKGSFSTLEIQRTEQGDSAMYLCASRPDRGEQYFGPGTRLTVT.

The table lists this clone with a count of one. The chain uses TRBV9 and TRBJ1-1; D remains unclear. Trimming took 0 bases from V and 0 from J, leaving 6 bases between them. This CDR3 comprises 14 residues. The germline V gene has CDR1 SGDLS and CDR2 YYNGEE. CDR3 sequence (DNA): TGTGCCAGCAGCGTAGCAGGTATGAACACTGAAGCTTTCTTT. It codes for CASSVAGMNTEAFF.

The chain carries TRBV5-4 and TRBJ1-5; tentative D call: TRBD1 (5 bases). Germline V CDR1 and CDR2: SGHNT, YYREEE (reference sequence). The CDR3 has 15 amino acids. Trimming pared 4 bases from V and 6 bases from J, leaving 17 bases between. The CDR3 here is CASSRTNRYSQPQHF. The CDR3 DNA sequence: TGTGCCAGCAGCCGAACGAACAGGTACAGTCAGCCCCAGCATTTT. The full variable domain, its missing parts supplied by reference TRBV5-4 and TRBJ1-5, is ETGVTQSPTHLIKTRGQQVTLRCSSQSGHNTVSWYQQALGQGPQFIFQYYREEENGRGNFPPRFSGLQFPNYSSELNVNALELDDSALYLCASSRTNRYSQPQHFGDGTRLSIL.